The 29 T cell receptor beta chains given below trace back to one sample, sequenced in a study of T cells in Graves' hyperthyroidism and ophthalmopathy. Amplified TCR beta CDR3 regions derived from RNA transcripts. The HTBI set primed first-round TCR CDR3 RT-PCR. TCRdb reprocessed the multiplex PCR reads with MiXCR, giving one entry per CDR3 protein. The sample lists around 500,000 distinct CDR3 sequences, approximately 23% occurring once. Material: blood. These receptors came from a woman between 65 and 79 years old with Graves' ophthalmopathy.

The J gene is TRBJ2-7, the V gene TRBV19; TRBD1 agrees at 10 bases. CDR1 and CDR2 from the germline V gene are LNHDA and SQIVND (reference sequence). This CDR3 has 15 residues. With V trimmed by 2 bases and J by 4 bases, 5 bases remained unmatched. CDR3 sequence (DNA): TGTGCCAGTAGTATACGGGACAGGGGAGGTTACGAGCAGTACTTC. Residues: CASSIRDRGGYEQYF.

The chain is built from TRBV3-1 and TRBJ2-5; 15 nucleotides match TRBD2. This CDR3 has 16 amino acids. V lost 4 bases, J lost 4 bases, and 4 bases stayed unmatched. The germline gives CDR1 LGHDT, CDR2 YNNKEL (reference sequence). Here the CDR3 reads CASSPRTSGRGETQYF. Here the CDR3 DNA reads TGTGCCAGCAGCCCCCGGACTAGCGGGAGGGGAGAGACCCAGTACTTC.

The J gene is TRBJ2-1, the V gene TRBV7-3; 8 bases agree with TRBD1. The V gene's germline CDR1 is SGHTA and CDR2 FQGTGA. J was trimmed by 3 bases and V by 2 bases; bases with no gene match: 3. The CDR3 spans 15 residues. DNA of the CDR3: TGTGCCAGCAGCTTAGACAGGGGAGGCTACAATGAGCAGTTCTTC. This sequence encodes CASSLDRGGYNEQFF.

This clonotype was recorded many times. The rearrangement uses TRBV2 and TRBJ1-1, with a tentative D call TRBD1 (6 bases). Trimming removed 2 bases from V and 10 bases from J, with 14 bases in between. Germline-derived CDR1 and CDR2 are SNHLY and FYNNEI. There are 13 residues in the CDR3. CDR3 in DNA: TGTGCCAGCAGTGAATCGGCAGGGGATCTAGCTTTCTTT. This codes for CASSESAGDLAFF. Drawing the rest from reference TRBV2 and TRBJ1-1, the complete variable domain is EPEVTQTPSHQVTQMGQEVILRCVPISNHLYFYWYRQILGQKVEFLVSFYNNEISEKSEIFDDQFSVERPDGSNFTLKIRSTKLEDSAMYFCASSESAGDLAFFGQGTRLTVV.

There are a few counts of this clonotype. V and J are TRBV5-5 and TRBJ2-3; possibly TRBD1 or TRBD2 for D (5 bases each). The CDR3 covers 16 residues. Germline loops: CDR1 SGHKS, CDR2 YYEKEE (reference sequence). Trimming took 3 bases from V and 3 from J, leaving 17 bases between them. The CDR3 coding sequence is TGTGCCAGCAGCTCCGTGGGGGTATCCGCGACAGATACGCAGTATTTT. Its protein is CASSSVGVSATDTQYF.

This sequence joins TRBV6-1 and TRBJ1-2; no reliable D call. Trimming shortened V by 7 bases and J by 4 bases, and 10 bases separated the two germline ends. CDR3 length: 12 residues. The germline V gene has CDR1 MNHNS and CDR2 SASEGT. The CDR3 loop reads CASKTGPYGYTF. DNA of the CDR3: TGTGCCAGCAAGACTGGCCCCTATGGCTACACCTTC.

This clonotype was picked up a small number of times. The rearrangement links TRBV6-1 to TRBJ1-5; D may be TRBD1 (5 bases). This CDR3 has 14 residues. Between the trimmed V and J ends, which lost 8 bases and 0 bases, there was a span of 11 bases. The germline gives CDR1 MNHNS, CDR2 SASEGT. The CDR3 loop reads CASQTGYSNQPQHF. DNA for the CDR3: TGTGCCAGCCAAACAGGTTATAGCAATCAGCCCCAGCATTTT.

On this clonotype: This may be a read error, as it is one base from a much larger clone. The chain recombines TRBV11-2 with TRBJ1-2; the D is unclear. V lost 0 bases, J lost 2 bases, and 7 bases lay in between. There are 14 residues in the CDR3. Germline V gene lookup returns CDR1 SGHAT and CDR2 FQNNGV. The CDR3 loop is CASSLDGVNYGYTF. CDR3 nucleotide sequence: TGTGCCAGCAGCTTAGACGGGGTCAACTATGGCTACACCTTC. Using reference TRBV11-2 and TRBJ1-2 for the parts outside the CDR3, the full variable domain is EAGVAQSPRYKIIEKRQSVAFWCNPISGHATLYWYQQILGQGPKLLIQFQNNGVVDDSQLPKDRFSAERLKGVDSTLKIQPAKLEDSAVYLCASSLDGVNYGYTFGSGTRLTVV.

The V and J genes are TRBV11-3 and TRBJ2-5, with 10 nucleotides matching TRBD2. Germline CDR1 and CDR2: SGHNT and YENEEA. The CDR3 extends over 17 amino acids. The ends lost 4 bases at V and 1 base at J; junction bases unmatched: 9. This CDR3 is CASSWGRTSGPQETQYF. CDR3 DNA sequence: TGTGCCAGCAGCTGGGGAAGGACTAGCGGACCCCAAGAGACCCAGTACTTC.

This clonotype appeared many times. The chain couples TRBV29-1 to TRBJ2-5, with 11 bases that match TRBD1. Germline-derived CDR1 and CDR2 are SQVTM and ANQGSEA. Losses at the gene ends were 6 bases for V and 4 bases for J; bases not matched to a gene: 7. This CDR3 has 14 amino acids. CDR3 in DNA: TGCAGCGTGGGGGGGACAGGGGGAGCAGAGACCCAGTACTTC. This sequence encodes CSVGGTGGAETQYF. Full variable domain (outside the CDR3, taken from reference TRBV29-1 and TRBJ2-5): SAVISQKPSRDICQRGTSLTIQCQVDSQVTMMFWYRQQPGQSLTLIATANQGSEATYESGFVIDKFPISRPNLTFSTLTVSNMSPEDSSIYLCSVGGTGGAETQYFGPGTRLLVL.

The rearrangement uses TRBV20-1 and TRBJ1-1; TRBD1 agrees at 7 bases. The CDR3 spans 14 residues. Germline V gene data show CDR1 as DFQATT and CDR2 as SNEGSKA (reference sequence). With 4 bases clipped from V and 2 bases from J, the junction kept 7 bases outside the gene matches. CDR3 bases: TGCAGTGCTAAGGGGGCCGTTAGAAACACTGAAGCTTTCTTT. Its protein is CSAKGAVRNTEAFF.

This clonotype was recorded at least ten times. The chain employs TRBV28 and TRBJ1-2, with D unclear. The CDR3 runs 13 residues. V was trimmed by 5 bases and J by 8 bases, leaving 15 bases between them. Germline V CDR1 and CDR2: MDHEN, SYDVKM. CDR3 in DNA: TGTGCCAGCAGTCCCGGGCTCATCCTCGGCTACACCTTC. Residues: CASSPGLILGYTF.

This clonotype was counted at least ten times. The V gene is TRBV7-2, the J gene TRBJ2-3, with 9 bases aligning to TRBD2. In germline, CDR1 is SGHTA, CDR2 FQGNSA. V was pared by 6 bases and J by 5 bases, with 9 bases of the junction left unmatched. The CDR3 has 15 residues. Here the CDR3 reads CASSVAGVKVDTQYF. The CDR3 DNA follows: TGTGCCAGCAGTGTAGCGGGAGTAAAAGTAGATACGCAGTATTTT.

This rearrangement joins TRBV19 to TRBJ1-3; D unresolved. Germline V gene sequence: CDR1 LNHDA, CDR2 SQIVND (reference sequence). Trimming left V 7 bases short and J 0 bases short, with 4 bases between. The CDR3 loop spans 12 amino acids. The CDR3 here is CASMGSGNTIYF. In DNA, the CDR3 is TGTGCCAGTATGGGCTCTGGAAACACCATATATTTT.

This clonotype has only a few counts. The rearrangement links TRBV28 to TRBJ2-3, with 8 bases aligning to TRBD2. Per the germline V gene, CDR1 is MDHEN and CDR2 is SYDVKM. The CDR3 is 13 residues long. The ends lost 8 bases at V and 2 bases at J; junction bases unmatched: 3. The CDR3 nucleotides are TGTGCCAGCTATAGCGGGATCACAGATACGCAGTATTTT. Amino acid sequence: CASYSGITDTQYF. Based on the CDR3 plus reference TRBV28 and TRBJ2-3, the full variable domain is DVKVTQSSRYLVKRTGEKVFLECVQDMDHENMFWYRQDPGLGLRLIYFSYDVKMKEKGDIPEGYSVSREKKERFSLILESASTNQTSMYLCASYSGITDTQYFGPGTRLTVL.

This clonotype was recorded a few times. CDR3 amino acids: CATKRRGRHTEAFF. The CDR3 DNA reads as TGTGCCACCAAAAGGAGGGGGCGCCACACTGAAGCTTTCTTT. V and J are TRBV19 and TRBJ1-1; 7 bases match TRBD1. The length of the CDR3 is 14 residues. With V trimmed by 10 bases and J by 3 bases, 11 bases remained unmatched. Germline V gene sequence: CDR1 LNHDA, CDR2 SQIVND (reference sequence).

V and J are TRBV5-1 and TRBJ1-4; 7 nucleotides agree with TRBD1. J was trimmed by 8 bases and V by 4 bases; bases with no gene match: 14. CDR3 length: 16 amino acids. In germline, CDR1 is SGHRS, CDR2 YFSETQ. The CDR3 coding sequence is TGCGCCAGCAGCCCGGCCCCCACAGGGGTGGGCGAAAAACTGTTTTTT. Its protein product is CASSPAPTGVGEKLFF.

V and J are TRBV19 and TRBJ1-2; 8 bases are shared with TRBD1. Germline V gene data show CDR1 as LNHDA and CDR2 as SQIVND (reference sequence). The V gene end was trimmed by 3 bases and the J gene end by 4 bases; junction bases not matched to a gene: 10. The CDR3 sequence is 16 residues long. The CDR3 DNA sequence: TGTGCCAGTAGTATTTCGGCCGGACAGGGTGGCTATGGCTACACCTTC. It translates to CASSISAGQGGYGYTF.

This chain joins TRBV9 and TRBJ2-1, with 9 bases fitting TRBD1. Germline CDR1 is SGDLS and CDR2 is YYNGEE. V lost 3 bases, J lost 12 bases, and 19 bases stayed unmatched. This CDR3 spans 17 amino acids. The CDR3 sequence is CASSALPGTGSLSGQFF. As DNA, the CDR3 is TGTGCCAGCAGCGCCCTTCCCGGGACAGGGTCCCTTAGCGGGCAGTTCTTC.

This chain uses TRBV9 with TRBJ2-2; D perhaps matches TRBD2 (6 bases). Trimming took off 2 bases at V and 6 bases at J, with 14 bases between the two ends. Germline V gene lookup returns CDR1 SGDLS and CDR2 YYNGEE. The CDR3 consists of 15 residues. In DNA, the CDR3 is TGTGCCAGCAGCGTTCGGCAGGGAGGTTCCGGGGAGCTGTTTTTT. It specifies CASSVRQGGSGELFF.

This clonotype was picked up many times. This chain joins TRBV2 and TRBJ2-7; no definite D call. Germline V CDR1 and CDR2: SNHLY, FYNNEI. V shed 6 bases and J shed 3 bases, with 6 bases lying between them. The CDR3 is 11 residues long. The CDR3 DNA reads TGTGCCAGCAGCGAACTCTACGAGCAGTACTTC. Its protein is CASSELYEQYF.

This clonotype was seen only a few times. J is TRBJ2-2 and V is TRBV27; D possibly matches TRBD1 or TRBD2 (5 bases each). V was pared by 1 base and J by 6 bases, with 12 bases between. The CDR3 covers 15 residues. The germline gives CDR1 MNHEY, CDR2 SMNVEV (reference sequence). This chain's CDR3 is CASSLYPGRSGELFF. The CDR3 DNA reads TGTGCCAGCAGTTTATACCCGGGGCGTTCCGGGGAGCTGTTTTTT.

This clonotype was seen ten or more times. The rearrangement uses TRBV12-3 or TRBV12-4 and TRBJ1-5; unclear D gene. There are 14 residues in the CDR3. V was shortened by 0 bases and J by 4 bases, with 7 bases between the two germline ends. The CDR3 sequence is CASSLALWNQPQHF. CDR3 nucleotides: TGTGCCAGCAGTTTAGCGCTCTGGAATCAGCCCCAGCATTTT.

This clonotype appeared many times. The J gene is TRBJ2-1, the V gene TRBV12-3 or TRBV12-4; tentatively, D is TRBD2 (5 bases). V gave up 5 bases and J gave up 3 bases, with 17 bases separating them. The CDR3 runs to 16 residues. CDR3 sequence: CASSNNIASRYNEQFF. CDR3 DNA: TGTGCCAGCAGTAACAACATAGCGTCCCGCTACAATGAGCAGTTCTTC.

In this sample, this clonotype turned up many times. The chain employs TRBV20-1 and TRBJ2-5; possibly TRBD2 for D (6 bases). V lost 6 bases and J 4 bases, leaving 9 bases between the germline ends. Germline V lookup: CDR1 DFQATT, CDR2 SNEGSKA (reference sequence). This CDR3 contains 11 residues. CDR3 nucleotide sequence: TGCAGTGCGGGGGGTTTAGAGACCCAGTACTTC. It is translated as CSAGGLETQYF.

Points on this clonotype: One end of the junction fails to match germline, which may point to a read error. The V gene is TRBV11-2, the J gene TRBJ1-1; D perhaps matches TRBD1 (5 bases). CDR3 length: 12 residues. The germline CDR1 and CDR2 sequences are SGHAT and FQNNGV. DNA of the CDR3: TGTGCCAGCAGCTCCTCCGGGACCACTCGGGTCTTT. Amino acid sequence: CASSSSGTTRVF. The full variable domain, its missing parts supplied by reference TRBV11-2 and TRBJ1-1, is EAGVAQSPRYKIIEKRQSVAFWCNPISGHATLYWYQQILGQGPKLLIQFQNNGVVDDSQLPKDRFSAERLKGVDSTLKIQPAKLEDSAVYLCASSSSGTTRVFGQGTRLTVV.

This chain connects TRBV6-1 to TRBJ2-5, with D possibly called TRBD1 or TRBD2 (5 bases each). Germline CDR1 reads MNHNS; CDR2 reads SASEGT. Trimming cost V 8 bases and J 4 bases, with 14 bases left between them. This CDR3 is built from 13 residues. The CDR3 spells CASGGFGPETQYF. The DNA of the CDR3 is TGTGCCAGCGGGGGTTTTGGCCCAGAGACCCAGTACTTC.

At least ten counts were recorded for this clonotype. The chain uses TRBV7-9 and TRBJ1-2; no firm D call. Germline V lookup: CDR1 SEHNR, CDR2 FQNEAQ (reference sequence). The length of the CDR3 is 13 residues. V lost 5 bases and J 4 bases, leaving 11 bases between the germline ends. CDR3 protein: CASSRTDSYGYTF. The CDR3 DNA follows: TGTGCCAGCAGCAGGACGGACTCCTATGGCTACACCTTC.

This clonotype occurred a few times. The chain couples TRBV12-3 or TRBV12-4 to TRBJ2-7, with D tentatively TRBD2 (5 bases). V was shortened by 3 bases and J by 7 bases, with 16 bases between the two germline ends. CDR3 size: 14 residues. CDR3 bases: TGTGCCAGCAGTTTGGGTGGGAGCTCGGGAGAGCAGTACTTC. Protein product: CASSLGGSSGEQYF.